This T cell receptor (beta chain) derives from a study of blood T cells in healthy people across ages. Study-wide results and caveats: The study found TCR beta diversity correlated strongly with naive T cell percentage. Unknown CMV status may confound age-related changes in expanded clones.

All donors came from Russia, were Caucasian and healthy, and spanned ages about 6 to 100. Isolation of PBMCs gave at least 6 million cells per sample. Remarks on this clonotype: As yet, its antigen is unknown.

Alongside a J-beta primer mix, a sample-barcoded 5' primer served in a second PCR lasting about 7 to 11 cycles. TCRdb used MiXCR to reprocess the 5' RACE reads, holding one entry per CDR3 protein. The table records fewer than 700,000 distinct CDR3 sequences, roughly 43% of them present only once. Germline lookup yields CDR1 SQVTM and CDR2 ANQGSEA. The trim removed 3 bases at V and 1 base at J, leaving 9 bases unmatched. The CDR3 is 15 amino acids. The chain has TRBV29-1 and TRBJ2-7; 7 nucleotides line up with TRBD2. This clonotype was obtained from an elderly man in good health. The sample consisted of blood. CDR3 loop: CSVDASGDGSYEQYF. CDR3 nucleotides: TGCAGCGTTGATGCTAGCGGAGACGGGTCCTACGAGCAGTACTTC.